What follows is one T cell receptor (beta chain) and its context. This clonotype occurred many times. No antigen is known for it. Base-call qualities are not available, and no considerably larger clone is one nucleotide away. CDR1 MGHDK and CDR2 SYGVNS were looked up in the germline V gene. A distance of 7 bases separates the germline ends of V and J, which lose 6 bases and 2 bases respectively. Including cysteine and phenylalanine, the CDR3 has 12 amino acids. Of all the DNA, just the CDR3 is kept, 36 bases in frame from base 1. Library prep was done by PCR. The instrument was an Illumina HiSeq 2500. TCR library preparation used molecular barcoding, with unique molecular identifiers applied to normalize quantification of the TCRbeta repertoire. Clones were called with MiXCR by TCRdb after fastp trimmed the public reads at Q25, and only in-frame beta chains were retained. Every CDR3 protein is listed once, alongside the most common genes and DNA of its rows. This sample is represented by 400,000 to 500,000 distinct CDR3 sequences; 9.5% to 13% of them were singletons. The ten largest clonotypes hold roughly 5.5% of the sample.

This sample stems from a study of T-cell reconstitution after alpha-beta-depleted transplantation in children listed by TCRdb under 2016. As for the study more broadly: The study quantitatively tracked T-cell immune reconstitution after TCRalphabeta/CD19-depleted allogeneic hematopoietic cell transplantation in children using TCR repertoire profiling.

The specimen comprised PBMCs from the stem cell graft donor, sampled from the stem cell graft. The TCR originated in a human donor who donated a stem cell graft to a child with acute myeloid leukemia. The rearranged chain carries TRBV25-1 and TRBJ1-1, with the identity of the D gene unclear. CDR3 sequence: CASRLGNTEAFF. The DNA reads TGTGCCAGCAGACTCGGAAACACTGAAGCTTTCTTT.